The 13 T cell receptor beta chains presented below share a single source sample, sequenced in a study of T cells after yellow fever vaccination. One entry per CDR3 protein, called by TCRdb with MiXCR from the 5' RACE reads. Of under 600,000 distinct CDR3 sequences in the sample, 20% to 25% were seen once. The sequencing here drew on PBMCs, taken roughly 20 days after the first yellow fever vaccination. The receptors derive from a man aged 18 to 29 who received the YFV17D yellow fever vaccine.

CDR3 bases: TGTGCCAGCAGTGAGAGCAGGGGACCCTACGAGCAGTACGTC. Amino acids: CASSESRGPYEQYV. The rearrangement joins TRBV6-1 to TRBJ2-7, with a possible D match to TRBD1 (6 bases). Trimming stripped 3 bases from V and 2 bases from J, with 11 bases between. The CDR3 sequence is 14 residues long. CDR1 is MNHNS and CDR2 is SASEGT in the germline V gene.

The rearrangement uses TRBV24-1 and TRBJ2-7; no clear D gene. V was shortened by 3 bases and J by 4 bases, with 9 bases between the two germline ends. Germline CDR1 reads KGHDR; CDR2 reads SFDVKD. CDR3 size: 13 residues. CDR3 sequence reads: CATSDPVTYEQYF. The CDR3 DNA reads TGTGCCACCAGTGATCCCGTCACTTACGAGCAGTACTTC.

This clonotype was counted many times. V is TRBV9 and J is TRBJ2-2, with TRBD1 matching 9 bases. There are 16 residues in the CDR3. The V segment lost 0 bases and the J segment 4 bases; nucleotides outside the gene matches: 4. In germline, CDR1 is SGDLS, CDR2 YYNGEE. The DNA of the CDR3 is TGTGCCAGCAGCGTAGCGGGACAGGGAGGCACCGGGGAGCTGTTTTTT. It translates to CASSVAGQGGTGELFF.

This clonotype was detected a few times. The V and J genes are TRBV6-1 and TRBJ1-6; D possibly corresponds to TRBD1 (5 bases). The V gene lost 6 bases and the J gene lost 8 bases, with 14 bases spanning the gap. CDR1 is MNHNS and CDR2 is SASEGT in the germline V gene. The CDR3 runs to 14 residues. CDR3 DNA: TGTGCCAGCAGCCCCTATGAAGGGGATTCACCCCTCCACTTT. Its protein is CASSPYEGDSPLHF.

The chain links TRBV6-2 or TRBV6-3 to TRBJ2-5; D may correspond to TRBD1 or TRBD2 (5 bases each). Germline V lookup: CDR1 MNHEY, CDR2 SVGEGT. V lost 7 bases, J lost 5 bases, and 17 bases lay in between. The CDR3 totals 14 residues. The CDR3, as DNA: TGTGCCAGCAACCCCGGGATCCCAGGGGAGACCCAGTACTTC. Encoded protein: CASNPGIPGETQYF.

This chain links TRBV7-2 with TRBJ2-7, with a possible D match to TRBD1 (6 bases). V dropped 0 bases and J dropped 3 bases, with 9 bases sitting between them. Germline assignment: CDR1 SGHTA and CDR2 FQGNSA. CDR3 length equals 14 residues. The CDR3 loop reads CASSLATGIYEQYF. Written as DNA, the CDR3 is TGTGCCAGCAGCTTAGCGACAGGAATCTACGAGCAGTACTTC.

J is TRBJ2-7 and V is TRBV5-1, with 7 bases identical to TRBD1. Germline loops: CDR1 SGHRS, CDR2 YFSETQ. Losses at the gene ends were 0 bases for V and 4 bases for J; bases not matched to a gene: 4. The CDR3 spans 14 residues. The CDR3 DNA follows: TGCGCCAGCAGCTTGGATCCGACAGGGTACGAGCAGTACGTC. This encodes CASSLDPTGYEQYV.

The V call is TRBV27, the J call TRBJ1-5; 9 bases agree with TRBD1. The germline CDR1 and CDR2 sequences are MNHEY and SMNVEV (reference sequence). J gave up 6 bases and V 3 bases, and 9 bases lay outside the gene matches. This CDR3 has 16 residues. The chain's CDR3 is CASSFLGTGIGQPQHF. DNA for the CDR3: TGTGCCAGCAGTTTCCTTGGGACAGGGATCGGTCAGCCCCAGCATTTT.

This chain links TRBV20-1 with TRBJ1-4, with a tentative D call TRBD1 (5 bases). Germline CDR1 DFQATT, CDR2 SNEGSKA (reference sequence). V lost 3 bases and J 4 bases, leaving 12 bases between the germline ends. This CDR3 region has 14 residues. For the CDR3, the DNA is TGCAGTGCTAGCGGCGGGACGGATAATGAAAAACTGTTTTTT. Amino acids: CSASGGTDNEKLFF.

This clonotype was detected only a few times. The chain joins TRBV10-3 to TRBJ2-7, with 7 bases matching TRBD2. From germline, CDR1 is ENHRY and CDR2 SYGVKD. CDR3 size: 14 residues. The V gene end was trimmed by 10 bases and the J gene end by 0 bases; junction bases not matched to a gene: 9. CDR3 nucleotides: TGTGCCACCGAGACTAGCCTAAGCTCCTACGAGCAGTACTTC. Its protein is CATETSLSSYEQYF.

V usage is TRBV5-1 and J usage is TRBJ2-2; a weak D match, TRBD1 (6 bases). Trimming left V 3 bases short and J 1 base short, with 10 bases between. Germline loops: CDR1 SGHRS, CDR2 YFSETQ. This CDR3 is built from 15 residues. The CDR3 region is CASSYGQRNTGELFF. The CDR3 DNA sequence: TGCGCCAGCAGCTACGGACAGAGGAACACCGGGGAGCTGTTTTTT.

This clonotype was seen more than once but under ten times. The J gene is TRBJ1-6, the V gene TRBV6-5; D unresolved. Trimming pared 2 bases from V and 7 bases from J, leaving 9 bases between. The CDR3 length is 14 residues. The germline CDR1 and CDR2 sequences are MNHEY and SVGAGI. CDR3 amino acids: CASSYTGWNSPLHF. In DNA form, the CDR3 reads TGTGCCAGCAGTTACACGGGGTGGAATTCACCCCTCCACTTT.

The table lists this clonotype with a few counts. The V and J genes are TRBV7-2 and TRBJ2-3; 13 positions match TRBD2. Trimming cost V 5 bases and J 1 base; bases outside gene matches: 6. The CDR3 sequence is 17 residues long. Looked up from germline, CDR1 is SGHTA and CDR2 is FQGNSA. The CDR3 loop is CASSRTSGGLGTDTQYF. In DNA form, the CDR3 reads TGTGCCAGCAGCAGGACTAGCGGGGGCCTCGGCACAGATACGCAGTATTTT.